A single sample is the source of the 5 T cell receptor beta chains below, sequenced in a study of CD8 T cells in Susac syndrome. RNA, at about 0.45 to 1 ug, was reverse transcribed with random hexamers. TCRdb redid the calling of the immunoSEQ multiplex PCR reads with MiXCR, one entry per CDR3 protein. The table lists some 1,300 distinct CDR3 sequences, 55% to 80% of them singletons. When TEMRA cells were sorted, memory subsets were defined by CD27 and CD45RA staining. The specimen was CD8+ TEMRA cells from PBMCs. This sample's subset: FACS-sorted terminally differentiated effector memory CD8+ T cells re-expressing CD45RA (CD8+ TEMRA). These receptors were obtained from a human donor with Susac syndrome.

This clonotype was detected a few times. This rearrangement joins TRBV7-6 to TRBJ1-1; D is unclear. Germline V CDR1 and CDR2: SGHVS, FNYEAQ. The CDR3 is 12 residues long. Trimming left V 3 bases short and J 6 bases short, with 8 bases between. The CDR3 sequence: CASSFGGSEAFF. In DNA form, the CDR3 reads TGTGCCAGCAGCTTTGGAGGTTCTGAAGCTTTCTTT. The complete variable domain, with remaining parts taken from reference TRBV7-6 and TRBJ1-1, reads GAGVSQSPRYKVTKRGQDVALRCDPISGHVSLYWYRQALGQGPEFLTYFNYEAQQDKSGLPNDRFSAERPEGSISTLTIQRTEQRDSAMYRCASSFGGSEAFFGQGTRLTVV.

By sample share, this clonotype is large. In nucleotides, the CDR3 is TGTGCCAGCAGGGACCTCACCCCGGGACAGTCTTATAGTGAGCATTTT. Translating gives CASRDLTPGQSYSEHF. This rearrangement joins TRBV2 to TRBJ1-5; TRBD1 agrees at 7 bases. The CDR3 sequence is 16 residues long. In germline, CDR1 is SNHLY, CDR2 FYNNEI. V lost 6 bases to trimming and J lost 14 bases; unmatched junction nucleotides: 22. Supplemented by reference TRBV2 and TRBJ1-5, the full variable domain reads EPEVTQTPSHQVTQMGQEVILRCVPISNHLYFYWYRQILGQKVEFLVSFYNNEISEKSEIFDDQFSVERPDGSNFTLKIRSTKLEDSAMYFCASRDLTPGQSYSEHFGDGTRLSIL.

Concerning this clonotype: Relative to the germline gene, one junction end is altered; a read error may explain this. J is TRBJ1-1 and V is TRBV11-2, with 9 positions matching TRBD1. CDR3 length equals 19 residues. CDR1 is SGHAT, CDR2 FQNNGV, per germline. The CDR3 here is CAISFQPGQGDSMNTEAFF. CDR3 in DNA: TGTGCCATCAGCTTTCAACCGGGACAGGGTGACTCCATGAACACTGAAGCTTTCTTT.

In its sample, this clonotype was seen once. Sequence at one end of the junction differs from germline and may be a read error. This chain uses TRBV28 with TRBJ2-3; D is unresolved. This CDR3 contains 13 residues. In germline, CDR1 is MDHEN, CDR2 SYDVKM. The CDR3 reads CATSPGNSDTQFF. CDR3 coding DNA: TGTGCCACCTCCCCTGGGAACTCAGATACGCAGTTTTTT.

This clonotype was picked up a small number of times. The chain couples TRBV5-4 to TRBJ1-2; no reliable D call. The CDR3 sequence is 13 residues long. CDR1 is SGHNT and CDR2 is YYREEE in the germline V gene (reference sequence). Trimming took off 0 bases at V and 5 bases at J, with 8 bases between the two ends. DNA for the CDR3: TGTGCCAGCAGCTTGGGGCAGGAGTATGGCTACACCTTC. It encodes CASSLGQEYGYTF.